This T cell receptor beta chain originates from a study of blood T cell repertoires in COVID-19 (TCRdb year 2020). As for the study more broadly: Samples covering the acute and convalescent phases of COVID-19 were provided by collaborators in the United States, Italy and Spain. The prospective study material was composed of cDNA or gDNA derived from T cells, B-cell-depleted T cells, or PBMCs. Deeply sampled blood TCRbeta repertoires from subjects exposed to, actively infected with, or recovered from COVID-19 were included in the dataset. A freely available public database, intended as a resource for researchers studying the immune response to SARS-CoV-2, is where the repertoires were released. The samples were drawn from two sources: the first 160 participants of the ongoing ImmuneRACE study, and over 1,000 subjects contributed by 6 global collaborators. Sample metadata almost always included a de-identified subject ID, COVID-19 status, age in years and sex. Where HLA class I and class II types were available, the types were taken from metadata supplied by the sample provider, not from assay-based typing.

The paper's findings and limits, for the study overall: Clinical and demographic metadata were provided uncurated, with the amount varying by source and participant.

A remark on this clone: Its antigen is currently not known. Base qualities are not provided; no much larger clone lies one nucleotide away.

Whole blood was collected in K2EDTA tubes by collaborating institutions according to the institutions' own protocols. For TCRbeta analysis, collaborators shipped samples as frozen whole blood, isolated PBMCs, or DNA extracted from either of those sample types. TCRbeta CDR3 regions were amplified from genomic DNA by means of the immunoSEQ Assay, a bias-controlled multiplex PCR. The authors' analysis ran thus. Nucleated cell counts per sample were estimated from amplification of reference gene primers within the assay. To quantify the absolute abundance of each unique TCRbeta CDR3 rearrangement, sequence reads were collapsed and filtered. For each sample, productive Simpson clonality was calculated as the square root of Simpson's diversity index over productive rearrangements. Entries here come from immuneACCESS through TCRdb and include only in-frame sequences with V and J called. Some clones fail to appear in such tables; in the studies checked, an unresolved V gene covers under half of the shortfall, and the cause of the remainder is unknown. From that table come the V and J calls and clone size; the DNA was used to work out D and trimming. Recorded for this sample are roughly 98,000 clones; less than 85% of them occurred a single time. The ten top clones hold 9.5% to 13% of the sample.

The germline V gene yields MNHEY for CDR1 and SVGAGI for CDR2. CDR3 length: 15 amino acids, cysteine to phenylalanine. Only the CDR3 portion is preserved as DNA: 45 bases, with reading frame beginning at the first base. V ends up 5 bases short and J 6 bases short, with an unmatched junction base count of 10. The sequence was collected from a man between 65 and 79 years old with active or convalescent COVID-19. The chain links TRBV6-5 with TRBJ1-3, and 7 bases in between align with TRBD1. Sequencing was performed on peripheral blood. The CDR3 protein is CASSPRGIFENTIYF. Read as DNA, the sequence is TGTGCCAGCAGTCCCAGGGGGATCTTTGAAAACACCATATATTTT.